The rows below give T cell receptor beta chains drawn from one sample of a study of long-term antiretroviral therapy in people with HIV. Clones were read by immunoSEQ multiplex PCR, and TCRdb kept only the in-frame ones, dropping some. The data contain 25,000 to 35,000 clones, approximately 93% of them singletons. The source was unsorted PBMCs, collected 6.2 years after starting antiretroviral therapy. These receptors all stem from a man aged 35-49 years with HIV. CDR3s include the opening cysteine and the closing phenylalanine or tryptophan. The D gene is left open where the match is weak. Expanded clones get a size class; other rows say once, few or many, or leave the size out.

TRBV27	once	TRBJ2-7	TRBD1	TGTGCCAGCCGGACAGGACCTACCTACGAGCAGTACTTC	CASRTGPTYEQYF
TRBV7-2	-	TRBJ1-5	-	TGTGCCAGCAGCCGAGGCCCGTATAGCAATCAGCCCCAGCATTTT	CASSRGPYSNQPQHF
TRBV5-1	-	TRBJ1-3	TRBD1	TGCGCCAGCAGCCAGGGACAGGGGAAAGGAAACACCATATATTTT	CASSQGQGKGNTIYF
TRBV5-6	-	TRBJ2-2	-	TGTGCCAGCAGCTGGGGGCCGGGCGGAGCCAACACCGGGGAGCTGTTTTTT	CASSWGPGGANTGELFF
TRBV9	-	TRBJ2-3	TRBD2	TGTGCCAGCAGCGTAGCCCTAGCGGGGCCGTGGACAGATACGCAGTATTTT	CASSVALAGPWTDTQYF
TRBV11-2	-	TRBJ2-5	TRBD2	TGTGCCAGCAGCCCCTTAGGGAGGGCCGAGACCCAGTACTTC	CASSPLGRAETQYF
TRBV15	-	TRBJ1-1	-	TGTGCCACCAGCAGAGATTCGTCAGGGCTGGGCACTGAAGCTTTCTTT	CATSRDSSGLGTEAFF
TRBV9	-	TRBJ2-6	-	TGTGCCAGCAGTGAGACTGGAGTAGGGGCCAACGTCCTGACTTTC	CASSETGVGANVLTF
TRBV7-2	-	TRBJ2-1	-	TGTGCCAGCAGCCCTCCGGGACTGATCTACAATGAGCAGTTCTTC	CASSPPGLIYNEQFF
TRBV7-3	-	TRBJ2-2	-	TGTGCCAGCAGCCCGACGGGGACGGTTGGGGAGCTGTTTTTT	CASSPTGTVGELFF
TRBV10-3	-	TRBJ2-2	TRBD2	TGTGCCATCAGTGCATCGAAGACTAGCGGGGGGGCCAACGGGGAGCTGTTTTTT	CAISASKTSGGANGELFF
TRBV6-4	-	TRBJ2-2	-	TGTGCCAGCAGTAGCGGAAACACCGGGGAGCTGTTTTTT	CASSSGNTGELFF
TRBV4-2	-	TRBJ2-3	TRBD2	TGTGCCAGCAGCCTGACTAGCGGGAGCACAGATACGCAGTATTTT	CASSLTSGSTDTQYF
TRBV7-3	-	TRBJ2-2	TRBD2	TGTGCCAGCCGCGAGACAGGGGTTCTAGCGGGAGCCGGCGGGGAGCTGTTTTTT	CASRETGVLAGAGGELFF
TRBV7-2	-	TRBJ2-7	TRBD1	TGTGCCAGCAGCTTAGAATGGGACAGCTCCTACGAGCAGTACTTC	CASSLEWDSSYEQYF
TRBV7-9	-	TRBJ1-2	TRBD1	TGTGCCAGCAGCAGACCGGGACAGGGAATGAGGGTGGATGGCTACACCTTC	CASSRPGQGMRVDGYTF
TRBV10-3	-	TRBJ2-3	TRBD1	TGTGCCATCAGTGGAAGGACAGGGGGTTCCACAGATACGCAGTATTTT	CAISGRTGGSTDTQYF
TRBV30	-	TRBJ2-1	TRBD2	TGTGCCTGGAGTGGGTGGTCGGCGGGAGTTCTCTACAATGAGCAGTTCTTC	CAWSGWSAGVLYNEQFF
TRBV4-1	-	TRBJ2-2	-	TGCGCCAGCAGCCAAGTGGGCGGTACCGGGGAGCTGTTTTTT	CASSQVGGTGELFF
TRBV7-3	-	TRBJ2-7	TRBD1	TGTGCCAGCAGCTTATCCAGGGACAGCTACGAGCAGTACTTC	CASSLSRDSYEQYF
TRBV19	once	TRBJ2-7	-	TGTGCCAGTAGTACAGGGCACTTTCCCTACGAGCAGTACTTC	CASSTGHFPYEQYF
TRBV7-3	-	TRBJ1-1	TRBD1	TGTGCCAGCAGCGCTCACGGGACAGGGACTGCTTTCTTT	CASSAHGTGTAFF
TRBV27	-	TRBJ2-5	TRBD1	TGTGCCAGCAGATTTTTAACGGACAGGGGCGCAGAGACCCAGTACTTC	CASRFLTDRGAETQYF
TRBV7-2	-	TRBJ1-5	-	TGTGCCAGCAGCTTAGAGGGGCAGGGAAGGGCAGGGGGCAATCAGCCCCAGCATTTT	CASSLEGQGRAGGNQPQHF
TRBV7-2	-	TRBJ2-1	TRBD2	TGTGCCAGCAGCCCCTTTCCGCGGGGGGCCTACAATGAGCAGTTCTTC	CASSPFPRGAYNEQFF
TRBV14	-	TRBJ2-6	-	TGTGCCAGCAGCCAAGAAAACCGGGGGCCCTCTGGGGCCAACGTCCTGACTTTC	CASSQENRGPSGANVLTF
TRBV2	few	TRBJ2-2	-	TGTGCCAGCAGTGAAGGCAGGGGGGGCGGGGAGCTGTTTTTT	CASSEGRGGGELFF
TRBV27	-	TRBJ1-1	TRBD1	TGTGCCAGCAAATTCAGGGGGCCCGGCACTGAAGCTTTCTTT	CASKFRGPGTEAFF
TRBV30	once	TRBJ2-4	-	TGTGCCTGGAGATCCGGGACCACACTAGCCAAAAACATTCAGTACTTC	CAWRSGTTLAKNIQYF
TRBV30	-	TRBJ1-5	-	TGTGCCTTGACCCAGGCCGTGGGTAGCAATCAGCCCCAGCATTTT	CALTQAVGSNQPQHF
TRBV7-8	-	TRBJ1-2	TRBD1	TGTGCCAGCAGCGTACTTCCAGGACAGGGGGCGGAGAGCTATGGCTACACCTTC	CASSVLPGQGAESYGYTF
TRBV25-1	once	TRBJ1-4	-	TGTGCCAGCGGCGTTAATGAAAAACTGTTTTTT	CASGVNEKLFF
TRBV7-2	-	TRBJ1-4	-	TGTGCCAGCAGCCAAAGCCGGGAAAAACTGTTTTTT	CASSQSREKLFF
TRBV18	-	TRBJ1-1	-	TGTGCCAGCTCAAAGGGGGGGGGTGTGGACACTGAAGCTTTCTTT	CASSKGGGVDTEAFF
TRBV6-6	-	TRBJ2-5	-	TGTGCCAGCAGCGGGGGCTGGGAGACCCAGTACTTC	CASSGGWETQYF
TRBV7-9	few	TRBJ1-1	-	TGTGCCAGCAGCTTTGGGGGGAACACTGAAGCTTTCTTT	CASSFGGNTEAFF
TRBV4-2	-	TRBJ2-2	TRBD1	TGTGCCAGCAGCCAAGGACAGGGGGAGAACACCGGGGAGCTGTTTTTT	CASSQGQGENTGELFF
TRBV2	-	TRBJ2-2	TRBD1	TGTGCCAGCGGGGGCTGGACAGGGAACACCGGGGAGCTGTTTTTT	CASGGWTGNTGELFF
TRBV29-1	-	TRBJ2-5	-	TGCAGCGTTGACCAGCGGGCAGGGGCTCGAGAGACCCAGTACTTC	CSVDQRAGARETQYF
TRBV5-1	-	TRBJ1-1	-	TGCGCCAGCAGCTTGCAGGGTGCAACTGAAGCTTTCTTT	CASSLQGATEAFF
TRBV11-2	-	TRBJ1-1	-	TGTGCCAGCAGCTCCAGGACCGGACCTGAAGCTTTCTTT	CASSSRTGPEAFF
TRBV6-4	-	TRBJ2-6	TRBD1	TGTGCCAGCTCCCGACAGGGTGGCACTGGGGCCAACGTCCTGACTTTC	CASSRQGGTGANVLTF
TRBV5-4	-	TRBJ1-6	-	TGTGCCAGCAGCAGCCAGGGAGGGGAATCACCCCTCCACTTT	CASSSQGGESPLHF
TRBV6-1	-	TRBJ1-1	-	TGTGCCAGCAGATCCTGGGGGAACACTGAAGCTTTCTTT	CASRSWGNTEAFF
TRBV18	-	TRBJ2-7	TRBD1	TGTGCCAGCTCACCGACAGGGCTCTACGAGCAGTACTTC	CASSPTGLYEQYF
TRBV7-2	-	TRBJ1-2	-	TGTGCCAGCAGCTTAGTTCAGTCTACCTATGGCTACACCTTC	CASSLVQSTYGYTF
TRBV6-4	-	TRBJ2-3	TRBD2	TGTGCCAGCAGCCCCATAGCGGGAGGTGGATATACGCAGTATTTT	CASSPIAGGGYTQYF